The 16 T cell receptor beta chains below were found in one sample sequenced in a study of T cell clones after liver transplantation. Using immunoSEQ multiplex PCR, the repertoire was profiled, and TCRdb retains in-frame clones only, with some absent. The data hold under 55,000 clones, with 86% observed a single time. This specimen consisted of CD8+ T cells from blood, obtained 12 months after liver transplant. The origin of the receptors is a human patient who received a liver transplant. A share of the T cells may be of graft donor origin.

The CDR3 region has the DNA TGTGCCAGTAGCAGAAGCGGGATAGTCAATGAGCAGTTCTTC. Encoded protein: CASSRSGIVNEQFF. This chain links TRBV19 with TRBJ2-1; 7 bases are shared with TRBD2. Germline V gene lookup returns CDR1 LNHDA and CDR2 SQIVND (reference sequence). The junction had 8 bases not matched to a gene; V was cut back by 6 bases and J by 6 bases. This CDR3 is built from 14 residues.

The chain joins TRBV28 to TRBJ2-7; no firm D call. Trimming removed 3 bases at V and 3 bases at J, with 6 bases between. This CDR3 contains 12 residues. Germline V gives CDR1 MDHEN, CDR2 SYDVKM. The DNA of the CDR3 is TGTGCCAGCAGTTTTTCCAGCTACGAGCAGTACTTC. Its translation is CASSFSSYEQYF.

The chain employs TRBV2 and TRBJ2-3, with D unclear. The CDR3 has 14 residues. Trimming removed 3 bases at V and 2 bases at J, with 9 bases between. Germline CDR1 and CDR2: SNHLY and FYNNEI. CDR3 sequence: CASSDGRFTDTQYF. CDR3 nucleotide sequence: TGTGCCAGCAGTGATGGTCGGTTCACAGATACGCAGTATTTT. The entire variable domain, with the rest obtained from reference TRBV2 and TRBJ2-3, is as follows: EPEVTQTPSHQVTQMGQEVILRCVPISNHLYFYWYRQILGQKVEFLVSFYNNEISEKSEIFDDQFSVERPDGSNFTLKIRSTKLEDSAMYFCASSDGRFTDTQYFGPGTRLTVL.

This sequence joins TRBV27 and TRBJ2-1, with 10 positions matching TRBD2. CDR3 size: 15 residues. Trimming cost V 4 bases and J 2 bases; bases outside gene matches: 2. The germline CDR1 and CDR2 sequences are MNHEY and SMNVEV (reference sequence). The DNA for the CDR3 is TGTGCCAGCAGTTATCTAGCGGGGGCCTACAATGAGCAGTTCTTC. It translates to CASSYLAGAYNEQFF.

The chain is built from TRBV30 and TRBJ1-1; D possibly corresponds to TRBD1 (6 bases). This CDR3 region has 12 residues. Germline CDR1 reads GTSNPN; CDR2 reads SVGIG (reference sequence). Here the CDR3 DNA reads TGTGCTTGGGGGCAGGGAGGCACTGAAGCTTTCTTT. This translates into CAWGQGGTEAFF.

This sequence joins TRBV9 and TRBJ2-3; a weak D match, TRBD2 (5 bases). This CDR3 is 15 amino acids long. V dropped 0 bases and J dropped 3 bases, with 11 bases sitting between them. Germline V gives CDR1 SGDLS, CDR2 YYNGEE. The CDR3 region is CASSVGIAPTDTQYF. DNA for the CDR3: TGTGCCAGCAGCGTAGGAATAGCGCCTACAGATACGCAGTATTTT.

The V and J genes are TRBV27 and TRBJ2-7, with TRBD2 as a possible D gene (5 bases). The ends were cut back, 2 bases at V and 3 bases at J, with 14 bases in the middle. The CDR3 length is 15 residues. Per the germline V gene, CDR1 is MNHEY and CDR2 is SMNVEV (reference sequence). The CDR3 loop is CASSLRRNAFYEQYF. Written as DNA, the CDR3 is TGTGCCAGCAGTTTAAGGAGGAACGCCTTCTACGAGCAGTACTTC.

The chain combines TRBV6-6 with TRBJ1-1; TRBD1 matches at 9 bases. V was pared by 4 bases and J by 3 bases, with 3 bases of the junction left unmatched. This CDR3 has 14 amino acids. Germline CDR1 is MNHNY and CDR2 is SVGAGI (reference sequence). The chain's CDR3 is CASSFNRGHTEAFF. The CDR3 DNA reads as TGTGCCAGCAGTTTCAACAGGGGGCACACTGAAGCTTTCTTT.

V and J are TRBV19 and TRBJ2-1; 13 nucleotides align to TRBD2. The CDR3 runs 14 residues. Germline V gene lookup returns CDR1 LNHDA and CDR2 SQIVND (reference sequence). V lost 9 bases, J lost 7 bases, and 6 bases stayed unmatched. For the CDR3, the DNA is TGTGCCAGCCGACTAGCGGGAGGTTTGAATGAGCAGTTCTTC. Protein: CASRLAGGLNEQFF.

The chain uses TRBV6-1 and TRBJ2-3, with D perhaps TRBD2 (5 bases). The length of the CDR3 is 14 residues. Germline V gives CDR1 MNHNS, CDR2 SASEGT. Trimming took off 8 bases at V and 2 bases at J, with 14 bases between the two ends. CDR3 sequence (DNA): TGTGCCAGCGCGCCAGAAGCGGCCACAGATACGCAGTATTTT. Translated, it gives CASAPEAATDTQYF.

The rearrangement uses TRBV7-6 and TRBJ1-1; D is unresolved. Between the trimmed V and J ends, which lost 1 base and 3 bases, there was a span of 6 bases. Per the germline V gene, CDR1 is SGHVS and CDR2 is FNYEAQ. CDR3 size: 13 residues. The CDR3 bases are TGTGCCAGCAGCTTAGAAATCGACACTGAAGCTTTCTTT. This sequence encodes CASSLEIDTEAFF.

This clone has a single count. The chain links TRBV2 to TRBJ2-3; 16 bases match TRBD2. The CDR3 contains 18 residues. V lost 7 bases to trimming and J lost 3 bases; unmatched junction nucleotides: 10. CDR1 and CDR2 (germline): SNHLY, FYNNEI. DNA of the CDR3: TGTGCCAGCACCCGAGGGACTAGCGGGAGGGCCGGGACAGATACGCAGTATTTT. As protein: CASTRGTSGRAGTDTQYF.

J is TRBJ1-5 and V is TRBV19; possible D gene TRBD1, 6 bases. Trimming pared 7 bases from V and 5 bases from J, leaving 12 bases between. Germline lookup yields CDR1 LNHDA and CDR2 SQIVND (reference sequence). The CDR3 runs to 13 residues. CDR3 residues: CASTVRGDQPQHF. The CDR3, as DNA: TGTGCCAGTACCGTCAGGGGAGATCAGCCCCAGCATTTT.

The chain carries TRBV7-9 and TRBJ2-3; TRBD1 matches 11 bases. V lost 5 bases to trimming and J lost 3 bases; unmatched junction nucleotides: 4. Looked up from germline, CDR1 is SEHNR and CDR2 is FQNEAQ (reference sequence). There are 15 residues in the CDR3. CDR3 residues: CASSRTGGKTDTQYF. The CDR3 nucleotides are TGTGCCAGCAGCCGGACAGGGGGCAAGACAGATACGCAGTATTTT.

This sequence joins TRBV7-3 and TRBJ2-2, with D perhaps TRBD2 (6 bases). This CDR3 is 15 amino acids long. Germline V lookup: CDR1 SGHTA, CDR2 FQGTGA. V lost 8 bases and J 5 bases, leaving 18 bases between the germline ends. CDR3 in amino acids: CASRGGALGTGELFF. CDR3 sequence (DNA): TGTGCCAGCCGGGGCGGGGCCTTAGGGACCGGGGAGCTGTTTTTT.

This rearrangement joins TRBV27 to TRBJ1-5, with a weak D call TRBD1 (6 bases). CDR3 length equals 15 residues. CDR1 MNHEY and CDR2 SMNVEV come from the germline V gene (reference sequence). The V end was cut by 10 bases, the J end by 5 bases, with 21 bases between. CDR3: CATNPGGAGDQPQHF. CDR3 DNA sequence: TGTGCCACAAACCCCGGCGGGGCAGGGGATCAGCCCCAGCATTTT.